Listed here are 26 T cell receptor beta chains from one sample, sequenced in a study of identifying expanded T cells in peripheral blood. Sequencing was performed with immunoSEQ multiplex PCR; in TCRdb, only in-frame clones are kept and a portion is missing. The data hold around 94,000 clones, with around 89% observed a single time. Sequencing input: blood. Receptors were obtained from a person aged 18 to 70 in good health.

The genes are TRBV5-4 and TRBJ1-1; D is unclear. Germline assignment: CDR1 SGHNT and CDR2 YYREEE (reference sequence). The CDR3 is made up of 13 amino acids. The germline V and J ends were trimmed by 1 base and 1 base, with 5 bases remaining between them. CDR3 bases: TGTGCCAGCAGCTTGACCGAGAACACTGAAGCTTTCTTT. Translated, it gives CASSLTENTEAFF.

Regarding this clone: This specimen includes other DNA sequences encoding the same CDR3. The chain combines TRBV6-5 with TRBJ1-5, with D unresolved. Between the trimmed V and J ends, which lost 0 bases and 4 bases, there was a span of 10 bases. Germline V CDR1 and CDR2: MNHEY, SVGAGI. CDR3 length: 15 residues. CDR3 amino acids: CASSYSGISNQPQHF. CDR3 in DNA: TGTGCCAGCAGTTACTCAGGGATTTCAAATCAGCCCCAGCATTTT.

The chain uses TRBV11-2 and TRBJ1-2, with 7 positions matching TRBD1. The CDR3 consists of 15 residues. The V segment lost 2 bases and the J segment 4 bases; nucleotides outside the gene matches: 7. CDR1 SGHAT and CDR2 FQNNGV come from the germline V gene. The CDR3 coding sequence is TGTGCCAGCAGCTTATCGACAGGGCGAGGCTATGGCTACACCTTC. Protein: CASSLSTGRGYGYTF.

This sequence joins TRBV10-1 and TRBJ2-7; 9 nucleotides match TRBD1. In germline, CDR1 is WNHNN, CDR2 SYGVQD (reference sequence). Trimming cost V 6 bases and J 4 bases; bases outside gene matches: 13. The CDR3 runs 16 residues. Written as DNA, the CDR3 is TGCGCCAGCAGAGTTCACGGACAGGGGAACCTATACGAGCAGTACTTC. It yields the protein CASRVHGQGNLYEQYF.

This clone was seen only once. The V gene is TRBV12-5, the J gene TRBJ2-7; no reliable D call. Germline V CDR1 and CDR2: LGHNT, FRNRAP. The V end lost 2 bases, the J end lost 5 bases, and 13 bases lay between the germline ends. There are 14 residues in the CDR3. The chain's CDR3 is CASGLLTPGHEQYF. CDR3 bases: TGTGCTAGTGGTTTGCTGACTCCAGGCCACGAGCAGTACTTC.

This clone was recorded a few times. V usage is TRBV7-3 and J usage is TRBJ2-7; D may be TRBD1 or TRBD2 (7 bases each). Per germline, CDR1 SGHTA and CDR2 FQGTGA. CDR3 length: 13 amino acids. V lost 5 bases, J lost 7 bases, and 15 bases lay in between. The CDR3 reads CASSPRGGWEQYF. The DNA of the CDR3 is TGTGCCAGCAGCCCCAGGGGGGGCTGGGAGCAGTACTTC.

This clone was recorded once. This chain connects TRBV14 to TRBJ1-1; D uncertain. V lost 4 bases, J lost 5 bases, and 8 bases lay in between. In germline, CDR1 is SGHDN, CDR2 FVKESK. This CDR3 is 12 amino acids long. The CDR3 sequence is CASSLSLTEAFF. CDR3 sequence (DNA): TGTGCCAGCAGCCTCTCATTGACTGAAGCTTTCTTT.

The chain combines TRBV6-6 with TRBJ1-2; TRBD1 aligns across 11 bases. The germline V gene has CDR1 MNHNY and CDR2 SVGAGI (reference sequence). The CDR3 loop spans 13 amino acids. CDR3 in DNA: TGTGACCCCCTTGGACAGGGGGCAGATGGCTACACCTTC. This sequence encodes CDPLGQGADGYTF.

The genes are TRBV7-9 and TRBJ2-7; tentatively, D is TRBD1 (5 bases). This CDR3 is 13 amino acids long. Germline CDR1 and CDR2: SEHNR and FQNEAQ (reference sequence). V gave up 5 bases and J gave up 6 bases, with 14 bases separating them. Here the CDR3 reads CASSGPLGREQYF. CDR3 bases: TGTGCCAGCAGCGGCCCTCTGGGGCGCGAGCAGTACTTC.

The chain employs TRBV28 and TRBJ2-2; no firm D call. This CDR3 has 16 amino acids. The germline V and J ends were trimmed by 3 bases and 4 bases, with 15 bases remaining between them. Per the germline V gene, CDR1 is MDHEN and CDR2 is SYDVKM. CDR3 residues: CASSLPDSVSTGELFF. The CDR3, as DNA: TGTGCCAGCAGTTTGCCGGATTCGGTCAGCACCGGGGAGCTGTTTTTT.

This chain connects TRBV4-3 to TRBJ2-3, with D tentatively TRBD1 or TRBD2 (6 bases each). Per the germline V gene, CDR1 is LGHNA and CDR2 is YSLEER. Trimming left V 4 bases short and J 5 bases short, with 19 bases between. The CDR3 totals 16 residues. The CDR3 DNA reads as TGCGCCAGCAGCCTCGAAGTATGGGGGGCGGTAGATACGCAGTATTTT. Translating it yields CASSLEVWGAVDTQYF.

V is TRBV7-3 and J is TRBJ2-2; the match to TRBD2 covers 8 bases. The V and J ends lost 2 bases and 6 bases, in that order; junction bases with no gene match: 5. CDR3 length: 15 residues. CDR1 and CDR2 (germline): SGHTA, FQGTGA. CDR3 loop: CASSLAGGFSGELFF. CDR3 bases: TGTGCCAGCAGCTTAGCGGGAGGTTTTTCCGGGGAGCTGTTTTTT.

The chain combines TRBV29-1 with TRBJ2-7, with a weak D call TRBD2 (5 bases). Germline CDR1 SQVTM, CDR2 ANQGSEA. The germline V and J ends were trimmed by 7 bases and 5 bases, with 9 bases remaining between them. The CDR3 spans 10 residues. CDR3 nucleotide sequence: TGCAGCGCTAGCCAAAACGAGCAGTACTTC. Translating gives CSASQNEQYF.

This sequence joins TRBV7-6 and TRBJ1-3, with 10 bases fitting TRBD1. Germline CDR1 SGHVS, CDR2 FNYEAQ. The trim removed 5 bases at V and 0 bases at J, leaving 13 bases unmatched. This CDR3 is built from 19 residues. The CDR3 spells CASSRGSGTGAISGNTIYF. DNA for the CDR3: TGTGCCAGCAGCCGAGGATCCGGGACAGGGGCCATCTCTGGAAACACCATATATTTT.

The chain combines TRBV5-5 with TRBJ1-6; 7 nucleotides match TRBD1. The germline CDR1 and CDR2 sequences are SGHKS and YYEKEE (reference sequence). The CDR3 covers 16 residues. V was pared by 4 bases and J by 6 bases, with 10 bases of the junction left unmatched. CDR3 bases: TGTGCCAGCAGCCGAGGGCTGGACAGGACTAATTCACCCCTCCACTTT. Translation gives CASSRGLDRTNSPLHF.

The chain links TRBV9 to TRBJ1-2; D unresolved. CDR1 is SGDLS, CDR2 YYNGEE, per germline. The V gene lost 4 bases and the J gene lost 6 bases, with 13 bases spanning the gap. The length of the CDR3 is 13 residues. CDR3 sequence reads: CASSPRGGHGYTF. The CDR3 DNA sequence: TGTGCCAGCAGCCCTCGGGGAGGGCATGGCTACACCTTC.

This clone has more than one count but fewer than ten. V is TRBV15 and J is TRBJ1-5; 10 nucleotides agree with TRBD1. Germline CDR1 and CDR2: LNHNV and YYDKDF (reference sequence). CDR3 length equals 18 residues. V was clipped by 0 bases and J by 5 bases; unmatched bases: 10. The chain's CDR3 is CATSRDRDRGSVDQPQHF. The CDR3 bases are TGTGCCACCAGCAGAGATCGGGACAGGGGTTCGGTGGATCAGCCCCAGCATTTT.

The rearrangement joins TRBV7-9 to TRBJ1-1; D possibly corresponds to TRBD1 (6 bases). CDR1 and CDR2 from the germline V gene are SEHNR and FQNEAQ (reference sequence). This CDR3 contains 14 residues. Trimming cost V 5 bases and J 2 bases, with 12 bases left between them. CDR3 DNA: TGTGCCAGCAGCGCACAACAGGGAAACACTGAAGCTTTCTTT. Its protein is CASSAQQGNTEAFF.

This clone was recorded once. V gene TRBV5-1 combines with J gene TRBJ2-2; tentatively, D is TRBD2 (6 bases). Germline V gene data show CDR1 as SGHRS and CDR2 as YFSETQ. The germline V and J ends were trimmed by 3 bases and 3 bases, with 12 bases remaining between them. This CDR3 has 15 amino acids. The CDR3 loop is CASSSTSGDTGELFF. In DNA, the CDR3 is TGCGCCAGCAGCTCGACTTCGGGGGACACCGGGGAGCTGTTTTTT. Using reference TRBV5-1 and TRBJ2-2 for the parts outside the CDR3, the full variable domain is KAGVTQTPRYLIKTRGQQVTLSCSPISGHRSVSWYQQTPGQGLQFLFEYFSETQRNKGNFPGRFSGRQFSNSRSEMNVSTLELGDSALYLCASSSTSGDTGELFFGEGSRLTVL.

This sequence joins TRBV21-1 and TRBJ2-1. TRBV21-1 is a pseudogene. CDR3 size: 20 residues. CDR3 amino acids: CASSKAPPPGFWSSYNEQFF. CDR3 nucleotide sequence: TGTGCCAGCAGCAAAGCACCCCCCCCAGGTTTTTGGAGCTCCTACAATGAGCAGTTCTTC.

The chain employs TRBV29-1 and TRBJ2-4; D gene unclear. CDR1 is SQVTM and CDR2 is ANQGSEA in the germline V gene. The CDR3 is 13 amino acids. Trimming left V 7 bases short and J 0 bases short, with 10 bases between. CDR3 in DNA: TGCAGCGGCAAACACCCAGCCAAAAACATTCAGTACTTC. This sequence encodes CSGKHPAKNIQYF.

The genes are TRBV7-8 and TRBJ2-3; D is undetermined. The CDR3 contains 15 residues. The V end lost 1 base, the J end lost 0 bases, and 8 bases lay between the germline ends. The germline V gene encodes CDR1 SGHVS and CDR2 FQNEAQ. CDR3 in DNA: TGTGCCAGCAGCTTAGAAGGTCTTAGCACAGATACGCAGTATTTT. Its translation: CASSLEGLSTDTQYF.

This chain links TRBV9 with TRBJ2-7; TRBD1 matches at 9 bases. The CDR3 loop spans 15 amino acids. J gave up 4 bases and V 0 bases, and 5 bases lay outside the gene matches. From germline, CDR1 is SGDLS and CDR2 YYNGEE. CDR3 nucleotide sequence: TGTGCCAGCAGCGTAGAATCAGGACAGGGGTACGAGCAGTACTTC. Amino acid sequence: CASSVESGQGYEQYF.

This chain's CDR3 is CATRSGRGSPETQYF. In DNA form, the CDR3 reads TGTGCCACCCGGTCGGGGAGGGGTTCTCCAGAGACCCAGTACTTC. The chain has TRBV10-3 and TRBJ2-5, with 7 bases identical to TRBD2. The CDR3 is 15 residues long. Germline assignment: CDR1 ENHRY and CDR2 SYGVKD. V shed 10 bases and J 4 bases; nucleotides not matched to a gene: 15.

This chain joins TRBV19 and TRBJ2-1; possible D gene TRBD2, 5 bases. Germline V gives CDR1 LNHDA, CDR2 SQIVND (reference sequence). The CDR3 loop spans 15 amino acids. The V and J ends lost 2 bases and 8 bases respectively, with 16 bases between them. CDR3 residues: CASSIRRVGFDEQFF. CDR3 bases: TGTGCCAGTAGTATAAGGCGGGTTGGTTTCGATGAGCAGTTCTTC.

The V and J genes are TRBV7-3 and TRBJ2-5; D is ambiguous. Germline assignment: CDR1 SGHTA and CDR2 FQGTGA. Trimming took 4 bases from V and 0 from J, leaving 6 bases between them. This CDR3 contains 13 residues. CDR3 DNA: TGTGCCAGCAGCTCTCAGTACCAAGAGACCCAGTACTTC. This sequence encodes CASSSQYQETQYF.